The clone carrying this T cell receptor (beta chain) came up a few times. The antigen is not known. The data were taken from a study of T cells after yellow fever vaccination. Overall study: It was SMART-Seq v4 Ultra Low Input that prepared the fractions with low cell numbers. Study-wide results and caveats: A weaker secondary response peaked on day 5, the primary on day 15.

5'RACE template switching produced TCR cDNA carrying a universal primer site and UMIs. TCRdb itself ran the 5' RACE reads through MiXCR, one entry per CDR3 protein. The sample yields hundreds of thousands of distinct CDR3 sequences, about 12% seen once. The CDR3 is made up of 13 amino acids. The V gene's germline CDR1 is DFQATT and CDR2 SNEGSKA (reference sequence). The source material was PBMCs, sampled on the day of the yellow fever booster vaccination. The genes are TRBV20-1 and TRBJ2-1; 10 bases map to TRBD1. The clonotype originates from a man aged 25 to 45 who received the YFV17D yellow fever vaccine. CDR3 sequence reads: CSPRTGGYNEQFF. CDR3 sequence (DNA): TGCAGCCCCAGGACAGGGGGCTACAATGAGCAGTTCTTC.